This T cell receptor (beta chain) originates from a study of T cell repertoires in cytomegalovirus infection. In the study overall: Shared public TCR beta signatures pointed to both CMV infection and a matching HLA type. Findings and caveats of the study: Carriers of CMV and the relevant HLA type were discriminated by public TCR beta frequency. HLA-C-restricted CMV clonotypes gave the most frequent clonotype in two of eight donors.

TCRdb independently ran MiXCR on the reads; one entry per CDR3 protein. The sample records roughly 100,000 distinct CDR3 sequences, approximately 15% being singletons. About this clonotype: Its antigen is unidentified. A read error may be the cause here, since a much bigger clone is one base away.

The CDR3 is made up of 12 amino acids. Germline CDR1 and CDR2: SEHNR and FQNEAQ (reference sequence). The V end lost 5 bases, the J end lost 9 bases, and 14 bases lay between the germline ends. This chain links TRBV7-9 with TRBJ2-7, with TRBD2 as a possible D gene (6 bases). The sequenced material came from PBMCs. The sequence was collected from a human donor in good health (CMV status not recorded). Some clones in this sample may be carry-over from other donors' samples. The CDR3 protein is CASSTRAGMQYF. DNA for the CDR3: TGTGCCAGCAGCACCCGCGCGGGAATGCAGTACTTC.